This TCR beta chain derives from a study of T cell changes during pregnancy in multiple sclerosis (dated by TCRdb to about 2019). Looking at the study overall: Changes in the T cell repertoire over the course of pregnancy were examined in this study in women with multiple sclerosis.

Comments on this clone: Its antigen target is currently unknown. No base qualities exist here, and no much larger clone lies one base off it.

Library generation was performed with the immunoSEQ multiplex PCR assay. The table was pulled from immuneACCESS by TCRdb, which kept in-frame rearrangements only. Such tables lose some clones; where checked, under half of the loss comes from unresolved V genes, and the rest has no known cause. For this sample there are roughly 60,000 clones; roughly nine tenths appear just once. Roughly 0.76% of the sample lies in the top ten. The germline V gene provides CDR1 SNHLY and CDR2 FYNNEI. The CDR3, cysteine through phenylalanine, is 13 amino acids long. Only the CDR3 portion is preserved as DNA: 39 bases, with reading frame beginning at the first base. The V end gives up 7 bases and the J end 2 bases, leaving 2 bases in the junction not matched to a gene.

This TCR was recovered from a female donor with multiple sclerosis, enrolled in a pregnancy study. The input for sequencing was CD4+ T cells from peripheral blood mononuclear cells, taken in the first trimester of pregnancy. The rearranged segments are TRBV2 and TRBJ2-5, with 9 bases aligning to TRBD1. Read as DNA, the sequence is TGTGCCAGCAAAGGGACAGGGCAAGAGACCCAGTACTTC. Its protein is CASKGTGQETQYF. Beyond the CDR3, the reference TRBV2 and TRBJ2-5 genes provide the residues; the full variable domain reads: EPEVTQTPSHQVTQMGQEVILRCVPISNHLYFYWYRQILGQKVEFLVSFYNNEISEKSEIFDDQFSVERPDGSNFTLKIRSTKLEDSAMYFCASKGTGQETQYFGPGTRLLVL.